These 8 T cell receptor beta chains originate from one sample sequenced in a study of radiotherapy plus CTLA-4 blockade in lung cancer. Produced via immunoSEQ multiplex PCR; TCRdb's table is partial and in-frame only. The sample has 65,000 to 100,000 clones; around 86% are singletons. The starting material was peripheral blood, obtained from a patient treated with radiotherapy plus ipilimumab. These receptor sequences come from a human donor with non-small cell lung cancer who had stable disease on radiotherapy plus ipilimumab.

The chain carries TRBV5-6 and TRBJ2-3; TRBD2 might be the D (5 bases). From germline, CDR1 is SGHDT and CDR2 YYEEEE. V dropped 3 bases and J dropped 1 base, with 12 bases sitting between them. The CDR3 loop spans 15 amino acids. The CDR3 here is CASSSPNGGTDTQYF. CDR3 coding DNA: TGTGCCAGCAGCTCACCCAACGGGGGCACAGATACGCAGTATTTT.

The chain has TRBV6-5 and TRBJ1-2; possibly TRBD1 for D (5 bases). The CDR3 has 15 amino acids. The V and J ends lost 4 bases and 6 bases respectively, with 18 bases between them. Germline CDR1 reads MNHEY; CDR2 reads SVGAGI. CDR3 coding DNA: TGTGCCAGCAGTTCCCCTGGCCGGGGCCGGAATGGCTACACCTTC. Translation gives CASSSPGRGRNGYTF.

The gene calls are TRBV4-1 and TRBJ2-7; TRBD1 matches 11 bases. Germline CDR1 reads MGHRA; CDR2 reads YSYEKL. The CDR3 is made up of 15 amino acids. The V gene end was trimmed by 5 bases and the J gene end by 0 bases; junction bases not matched to a gene: 3. CDR3 in DNA: TGCGCCAGCAGCAAAGGACAGGGGGCCTCCTACGAGCAGTACTTC. It is translated as CASSKGQGASYEQYF.

J is TRBJ1-4 and V is TRBV10-2, with D perhaps TRBD1 (5 bases). The CDR3 extends over 12 amino acids. Germline V gene lookup returns CDR1 WSHSY and CDR2 SAAADI. The V gene lost 3 bases and the J gene lost 7 bases, with 6 bases spanning the gap. The CDR3 is CASSDGGEKLFF. The CDR3 DNA reads TGCGCCAGCAGTGATGGGGGTGAAAAACTGTTTTTT.

This chain connects TRBV2 to TRBJ2-5; possible D gene TRBD2, 7 bases. This CDR3 spans 14 amino acids. V was shortened by 4 bases and J by 5 bases, with 14 bases between the two germline ends. Germline lookup yields CDR1 SNHLY and CDR2 FYNNEI. CDR3 coding DNA: TGTGCCAGCAGTGCCCTACAGGGAGGGGAGACCCAGTACTTC. Its protein product is CASSALQGGETQYF.

V usage is TRBV7-3 and J usage is TRBJ1-1; TRBD1 is a possible D gene (6 bases). This CDR3 has 14 amino acids. CDR1 and CDR2 from the germline V gene are SGHTA and FQGTGA. V gave up 5 bases and J gave up 1 base, with 11 bases separating them. CDR3 sequence (DNA): TGTGCCAGCAGCCGACAGGCAGGGAACACTGAAGCTTTCTTT. It translates to CASSRQAGNTEAFF.

The CDR3: CASSEYRAGYQETQYF. CDR3 coding DNA: TGTGCCAGCAGTGAATATCGAGCGGGCTATCAAGAGACCCAGTACTTC. The rearrangement uses TRBV25-1 and TRBJ2-5; perhaps TRBD2 as D (6 bases). Trimming shortened V by 0 bases and J by 2 bases, and 13 bases separated the two germline ends. This CDR3 is 16 amino acids long. Germline CDR1 is MGHDK and CDR2 is SYGVNS.

The V call is TRBV2, the J call TRBJ2-7, with TRBD1 identical over 8 bases. The CDR3 is 13 residues long. In germline, CDR1 is SNHLY, CDR2 FYNNEI. The V segment lost 6 bases and the J segment 5 bases; nucleotides outside the gene matches: 6. DNA of the CDR3: TGTGCCAGCAGCCCGGACAGGGAGCACGAGCAGTACTTC. Protein: CASSPDREHEQYF.